The sequence of this T cell receptor (beta chain) was determined in a study of response to subunit inactivated influenza vaccine. The V gene's germline CDR1 is SGHTA and CDR2 FQGNSA. The V segment lost 6 bases and the J segment 5 bases; nucleotides outside the gene matches: 4. The CDR3 spans 13 residues. TCRdb re-derived calls from the RT-PCR reads in MiXCR, one entry per CDR3 protein. This table has more than 700,000 distinct CDR3 sequences, 21% appearing once. About this clonotype itself: The antigen is undetermined.

Study-wide results and caveats: It was suggested by the authors that few new T cells are recruited by each seasonal influenza vaccination.

This TCR came from a man over 45 who received an inactivated influenza vaccine. Sequences were derived from PBMCs from blood, sampled about 5 days after vaccination. The chain combines TRBV7-2 with TRBJ2-1; TRBD1 agrees at 7 bases. In nucleotides, the CDR3 is TGTGCCAGCAGTTGGGGACAGCACAATGAGCAGTTCTTC. Translated, it gives CASSWGQHNEQFF.